These T cell receptor beta chains were read from a single sample in a study of blood T cell repertoires in COVID-19. Only in-frame clones appear in the TCRdb table, and some are missing; sequencing was by immunoSEQ multiplex PCR. The sample includes about 160,000 clones, around 85% of them seen just once. Sequencing was performed on peripheral blood. The receptors originated from a man in his sixties who had recovered from COVID-19. Each CDR3 is given with its conserved first and last residue. The order of the fields is V gene, clone size, J gene, D gene, CDR3 protein, CDR3 DNA. D genes are given only for firm matches. Rows may omit the clone size; those that give it use once, few, many or a size class.

TRBV30,once,TRBJ1-5,NA,CAWSRQDDQPQHF,TGTGCCTGGAGCAGACAGGACGATCAGCCCCAGCATTTT
TRBV13,NA,TRBJ2-3,TRBD1,CASSLARDRGPDTQYF,TGTGCCAGCAGCCTCGCACGGGACAGGGGCCCAGATACGCAGTATTTT
TRBV19,NA,TRBJ2-1,NA,CASRPPRGTYNEQFF,TGTGCCAGTAGACCCCCTAGGGGGACCTACAATGAGCAGTTCTTC
TRBV7-8,once,TRBJ1-2,NA,CAVTGGARINYGYTF,TGTGCCGTCACTGGAGGGGCCCGCATAAACTATGGCTACACCTTC
TRBV27,once,TRBJ1-2,NA,CASRPLAADGGRRGYTF,TGTGCCAGCCGTCCCCTCGCCGCCGACGGGGGGAGGCGTGGCTACACCTTC
TRBV5-1,once,TRBJ1-6,TRBD1,CASSPGQPGVGSPLHF,TGCGCCAGCAGCCCGGGACAGCCGGGAGTAGGGTCACCCCTCCACTTT
TRBV11-1,NA,TRBJ2-7,NA,CASSLVHRSSYEQYF,TGTGCCAGCAGCTTAGTTCACAGAAGCTCCTACGAGCAGTACTTC
TRBV4-3,few,TRBJ2-3,NA,CASSQGVVNTQYF,TGCGCCAGCAGCCAAGGTGTAGTGAATACGCAGTATTTT
TRBV18,NA,TRBJ1-2,NA,CASSSGGGSYGYTF,TGTGCCAGCTCCTCTGGCGGGGGGAGCTATGGCTACACCTTC
TRBV9,NA,TRBJ1-1,TRBD1,CASTGQGHSEAFF,TGTGCCAGCACTGGACAGGGCCATAGTGAAGCTTTCTTT
TRBV9,NA,TRBJ2-1,TRBD1,CASSPGGWTAFDEQFF,TGTGCCAGCAGCCCAGGGGGTTGGACGGCATTCGATGAGCAGTTCTTC
TRBV24-1,NA,TRBJ2-3,TRBD2,CATSDSSSGGKQDTQYF,TGTGCCACCAGTGACTCCTCTAGCGGGGGTAAGCAAGATACGCAGTATTTT
TRBV29-1,NA,TRBJ2-1,TRBD2,CSAELANNEQFF,TGCAGCGCCGAACTAGCGAACAATGAGCAGTTCTTC
TRBV7-9,NA,TRBJ1-3,NA,CASSDPTGPTFEGDTIYF,TGTGCCAGCAGCGACCCCACCGGGCCAACATTTGAGGGGGACACCATATATTTT
TRBV7-9,NA,TRBJ1-2,NA,CASDPGANYGYTF,TGTGCCAGCGACCCGGGGGCTAACTATGGCTACACCTTC
TRBV28,NA,TRBJ1-3,NA,CASREGSSGNTIYF,TGTGCCAGCAGGGAGGGCAGCTCTGGAAACACCATATATTTT
TRBV12-3/TRBV12-4,NA,TRBJ1-2,TRBD1,CASTTTGNYGYTF,TGTGCCAGCACCACGACAGGGAACTATGGCTACACCTTC
TRBV15,NA,TRBJ1-2,TRBD1,CATSRGQGGYGYTF,TGTGCCACCAGCAGAGGACAGGGGGGCTATGGCTACACCTTC
TRBV6-2/TRBV6-3,NA,TRBJ1-6,NA,CASSLTGRSSYNSPLHF,TGTGCCAGCAGCCTCACAGGGCGGAGCTCCTATAATTCACCCCTCCACTTT
TRBV4-2,NA,TRBJ1-5,NA,CASSQDKGLQPQHF,TGTGCCAGCAGCCAAGATAAGGGGCTTCAGCCCCAGCATTTT
TRBV20-1,NA,TRBJ2-3,TRBD1,CSASGGTGFSDTQYF,TGCAGTGCTAGTGGCGGGACAGGGTTTTCAGATACGCAGTATTTT
TRBV9,NA,TRBJ1-1,NA,CASSVDQGLYAEAFF,TGTGCCAGCAGCGTAGACCAGGGGTTGTACGCTGAAGCTTTCTTT
TRBV30,NA,TRBJ1-5,NA,CAWSARGGTPNQPQHF,TGTGCCTGGAGTGCTCGCGGGGGAACACCTAATCAGCCCCAGCATTTT
TRBV7-3,NA,TRBJ2-7,NA,CASSLGAGDSYEQYF,TGTGCCAGCAGCTTGGGGGCAGGGGACTCCTACGAGCAGTACTTC
TRBV2,NA,TRBJ1-1,NA,CASSEANDSWNTEAFF,TGTGCCAGCAGTGAAGCCAACGACAGCTGGAACACTGAAGCTTTCTTT
TRBV6-5,once,TRBJ1-2,TRBD1,CASSRDRGDGYTF,TGTGCCAGCAGTCGAGACAGGGGTGATGGCTACACCTTC
TRBV7-8,NA,TRBJ2-3,TRBD2,CASSRGTSGGPTDTQYF,TGTGCCAGCAGTCGCGGGACTAGCGGGGGGCCCACAGATACGCAGTATTTT
TRBV4-1,NA,TRBJ2-3,NA,CASSQAGDGTDTQYF,TGCGCCAGCAGCCAAGCAGGGGACGGCACAGATACGCAGTATTTT
TRBV12-3/TRBV12-4,NA,TRBJ1-2,TRBD1,CASTPRGQGGYTF,TGTGCCAGCACCCCCAGGGGGCAAGGAGGCTACACCTTC
TRBV7-2,NA,TRBJ2-2,TRBD2,CASSLAPGLAENTGELFF,TGTGCCAGCAGCTTAGCACCAGGACTAGCGGAGAACACCGGGGAGCTGTTTTTT
TRBV5-1,NA,TRBJ2-7,TRBD1,CASSWTGTEDYEQYF,TGCGCCAGCAGCTGGACAGGGACAGAAGACTACGAGCAGTACTTC
TRBV27,NA,TRBJ1-6,TRBD1,CASGRDRDTLPLHF,TGTGCCAGCGGAAGGGACAGGGATACTTTGCCCCTCCACTTT
TRBV6-6,once,TRBJ2-7,TRBD1,CASRQTGGVDEQYF,TGTGCCAGCAGACAGACAGGGGGTGTTGACGAGCAGTACTTC
TRBV6-5,NA,TRBJ1-1,NA,CASRGTGWMTEAFF,TGTGCCAGCAGGGGTACAGGGTGGATGACTGAAGCTTTCTTT
TRBV11-2,NA,TRBJ2-5,TRBD2,CASSFGGGAETQYF,TGTGCCAGCAGCTTTGGCGGGGGGGCGGAGACCCAGTACTTC
TRBV13,NA,TRBJ2-7,TRBD1,CASNRDRAGEQYF,TGTGCCAGCAACCGGGACAGGGCTGGCGAGCAGTACTTC
TRBV5-1,NA,TRBJ2-3,TRBD1,CASSLQGAGTDTQYF,TGCGCCAGCAGCCTTCAGGGGGCTGGCACAGATACGCAGTATTTT
TRBV6-1,NA,TRBJ2-5,NA,CASSEAVGGRETQYF,TGTGCCAGCAGTGAAGCTGTGGGCGGGCGGGAGACCCAGTACTTC
TRBV28,once,TRBJ1-5,NA,CASSSRGGEGLNQPQHF,TGTGCCAGCAGCTCCCGAGGGGGTGAGGGACTAAATCAGCCCCAGCATTTT
TRBV28,once,TRBJ2-5,TRBD2,CASSLGGGALETQYF,TGTGCCAGCAGTTTAGGCGGGGGGGCCCTAGAGACCCAGTACTTC
TRBV2,NA,TRBJ2-2,NA,CASSEDKAGKIYTGELFF,TGTGCCAGCAGTGAAGACAAGGCAGGAAAGATCTACACCGGGGAGCTGTTTTTT
TRBV5-6,NA,TRBJ2-3,TRBD2,CASSLSWVAGGQRTDTQYF,TGTGCCAGCAGCTTGAGCTGGGTAGCGGGGGGGCAGCGGACAGATACGCAGTATTTT
TRBV2,NA,TRBJ2-7,NA,CASSDPPGTYEQYF,TGTGCCAGCAGTGATCCCCCAGGAACCTACGAGCAGTACTTC
TRBV6-2/TRBV6-3,NA,TRBJ2-7,TRBD2,CASSPGLADEQYF,TGTGCCAGCAGTCCGGGACTAGCGGACGAGCAGTACTTC
TRBV19,NA,TRBJ2-1,TRBD2,CASSIVSGGLRDNEQFF,TGTGCCAGTAGTATAGTAAGCGGGGGGCTCCGTGACAATGAGCAGTTCTTC
TRBV29-1,NA,TRBJ1-1,TRBD1,CSVALTGSEAFF,TGCAGCGTTGCCCTGACAGGGAGTGAAGCTTTCTTT
TRBV7-9,few,TRBJ2-3,TRBD2,CASSSIAGGTDTQYF,TGTGCCAGCAGCTCTATAGCGGGGGGCACAGATACGCAGTATTTT
TRBV6-5,NA,TRBJ2-3,TRBD2,CASSYSGRGGNTQYF,TGTGCCAGCAGTTACTCGGGGAGGGGTGGAAATACGCAGTATTTT
TRBV16,NA,TRBJ2-7,TRBD1,CASTIRGGIGGYEQYF,TGTGCCAGCACGATAAGAGGGGGCATAGGGGGATACGAGCAGTACTTC
TRBV9,NA,TRBJ2-3,TRBD2,CASSEGLAAPTDTQYF,TGTGCCAGCAGCGAGGGACTAGCGGCCCCCACAGATACGCAGTATTTT
TRBV3-1/TRBV3-2,NA,TRBJ2-7,NA,CASSQAAGEQYF,TGTGCCAGCAGCCAGGCGGCCGGCGAGCAGTACTTC
TRBV7-3,few,TRBJ1-4,TRBD1,CASSLTGSGEKLFF,TGTGCCAGCAGCTTGACAGGGTCGGGGGAAAAACTGTTTTTT
TRBV16,NA,TRBJ2-7,TRBD1,CASSQSAQGRGEQYF,TGTGCCAGCAGCCAATCGGCACAGGGGAGAGGCGAGCAGTACTTC
TRBV6-5,NA,TRBJ1-5,NA,CASRRQPYSNQPQHF,TGTGCCAGCAGGCGACAGCCTTATAGCAATCAGCCCCAGCATTTT
TRBV11-1,NA,TRBJ1-1,NA,CASSLGRDTEAFF,TGTGCCAGCAGCTTAGGCAGGGACACTGAAGCTTTCTTT
TRBV14,many,TRBJ1-2,NA,CASRASGHNYGYTF,TGTGCCAGCAGGGCCTCGGGACATAACTATGGCTACACCTTC